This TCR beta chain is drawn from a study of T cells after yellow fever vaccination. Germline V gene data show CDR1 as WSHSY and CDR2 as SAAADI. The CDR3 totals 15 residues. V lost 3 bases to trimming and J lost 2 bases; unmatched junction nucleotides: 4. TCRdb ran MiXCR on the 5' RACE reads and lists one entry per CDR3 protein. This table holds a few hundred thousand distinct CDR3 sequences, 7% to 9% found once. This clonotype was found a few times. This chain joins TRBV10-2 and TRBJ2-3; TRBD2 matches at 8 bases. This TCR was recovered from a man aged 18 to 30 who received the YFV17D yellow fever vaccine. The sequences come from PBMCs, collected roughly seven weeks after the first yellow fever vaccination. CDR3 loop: CASSELAVATDTQYF. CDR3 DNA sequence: TGCGCCAGCAGTGAACTAGCGGTGGCCACAGATACGCAGTATTTT.